This is a list of T cell receptor beta chains from one sample in a study of cytomegalovirus exposure and HLA in healthy donors. Repertoires were generated with immunoSEQ multiplex PCR, while TCRdb's copy carries only in-frame clones and drops some. The sample yields 100,000 to 150,000 clones, around 72% seen once. Sequencing used PBMCs. These receptors were taken from a man aged 30 to 39 in good health and CMV-seronegative. The CDR3 runs from the conserved cysteine through the conserved F or W. A D gene is named only where the DNA matches it firmly. Clone size appears in some rows only: once, few, many, or a class for an expanded clone.

D	size	V	length	J	DNA	CDR3
TRBD2	.	TRBV7-9	15	TRBJ2-3	TGTGCCAGCAGCGAAGCGGGGAGTTACACAGATACGCAGTATTTT	CASSEAGSYTDTQYF
TRBD1	.	TRBV6-5	13	TRBJ2-3	TGTGCCAGCATGAGGGGGCCCACAGATACGCAGTATTTT	CASMRGPTDTQYF
.	.	TRBV19	13	TRBJ1-1	TGTGCCAGTAGTAGGCAGGGCTACACTGAAGCTTTCTTT	CASSRQGYTEAFF
.	.	TRBV6-5	12	TRBJ2-1	TGTGCCAGCAGGTTCGACTCCAATGAGCAGTTCTTC	CASRFDSNEQFF
.	.	TRBV10-2	12	TRBJ2-7	TGCGCCAGCAGTGAAACAGAGCACGAGCAGTACTTC	CASSETEHEQYF
.	.	TRBV2	14	TRBJ2-5	TGTGCCAGCAGTGCCCAGGGAGGTGAGGAGACCCAGTACTTC	CASSAQGGEETQYF
.	.	TRBV2	12	TRBJ1-1	TGTGCCAGCAAGTCGGGGAACACTGAAGCTTTCTTT	CASKSGNTEAFF
TRBD1	.	TRBV10-2	14	TRBJ2-7	TGCGCCAGCAGCTTCCGGGACAGGGCGGGCGAGCAGTACTTC	CASSFRDRAGEQYF
TRBD2	.	TRBV6-5	15	TRBJ2-5	TGTGCCAGCAGTTTTCGACTAGCGGGGGAGGAGACCCAGTACTTC	CASSFRLAGEETQYF
.	.	TRBV6-5	13	TRBJ2-7	TGTGCCAGCAGTCGGCAGGAAAACTACGAGCAGTACTTC	CASSRQENYEQYF
.	.	TRBV13	14	TRBJ2-5	TGTGCCAGCAGCTTTGAGAACGGGAGAGAGACCCAGTACTTC	CASSFENGRETQYF
.	.	TRBV5-6	17	TRBJ2-7	TGTGCCAGCAGTTCCCCATTGGACACGAAAACCTCCTACGAGCAGTACTTC	CASSSPLDTKTSYEQYF
TRBD1	.	TRBV7-2	15	TRBJ2-1	TGTGCCAGCAGCCCCGGGGCAGGGGGAGTATATGAGCAGTTCTTC	CASSPGAGGVYEQFF
.	few	TRBV5-1	16	TRBJ2-5	TGCGCCAGCAGCAACGGACAGCATCAATTACAAGAGACCCAGTACTTC	CASSNGQHQLQETQYF
.	few	TRBV11-2	13	TRBJ1-1	TGTGCCAGCAGCAGCAGGGGGAACACTGAAGCTTTCTTT	CASSSRGNTEAFF
TRBD1	.	TRBV28	15	TRBJ1-1	TGTGCCAGCAGTGCCGTCAGGGGGGTGAACACTGAAGCTTTCTTT	CASSAVRGVNTEAFF
.	.	TRBV2	14	TRBJ2-7	TGTGCCAGCAGCGCTTCGGAGGCATCCTACGAGCAGTACTTC	CASSASEASYEQYF
TRBD1	.	TRBV28	13	TRBJ1-5	TGTGCCACCCGGACAGGGGGTATTCAGCCCCAGCATTTT	CATRTGGIQPQHF
TRBD1	.	TRBV11-1	15	TRBJ1-1	TGTGCCAGCAGCGGACAGGGGAGAGGGAACACTGAAGCTTTCTTT	CASSGQGRGNTEAFF
TRBD1	.	TRBV28	16	TRBJ2-7	TGTGCCAGCAGTTATGGGGACAGGGTAATTACCTACGAGCAGTACTTC	CASSYGDRVITYEQYF
TRBD1	many	TRBV2	14	TRBJ1-6	TGTGCCAGCAGGGGGGACAGCCAGAATTCACCCCTCCACTTT	CASRGDSQNSPLHF
.	.	TRBV11-2	14	TRBJ2-2	TGTGCCAGCAGTTTTCTCAACAGGGTGGGGGAGCTGTTTTTT	CASSFLNRVGELFF
.	.	TRBV21-1	12	TRBJ1-5	TGTGCCACCGGACAGATCAATCAGCCCCAGCATTTT	CATGQINQPQHF
.	.	TRBV19	14	TRBJ1-5	TGTGCCAGTACTCTGCGGGGCAGCAATCAGCCCCAGCATTTT	CASTLRGSNQPQHF
TRBD1	.	TRBV30	14	TRBJ2-5	TGTGCCTGGGACCGAGGACAGGGAATGGGGACCCAGTACTTC	CAWDRGQGMGTQYF
.	.	TRBV6-1	18	TRBJ2-3	TGTGCCAGCAGTGGTCCGAACCACAGGGTGGGAATCACAGATACGCAGTATTTT	CASSGPNHRVGITDTQYF
.	once	TRBV5-1	17	TRBJ1-2	TGCGCCAGCAGCGACGGAGCGGGGGTAAAAGCTAACTATGGCTACACCTTC	CASSDGAGVKANYGYTF
TRBD1	.	TRBV27	13	TRBJ1-1	TGTGCCAGCGCCGACAGGGCGCTCACTGAAGCTTTCTTT	CASADRALTEAFF
.	few	TRBV7-3	14	TRBJ2-7	TGTGCCAGCAGCTTAGACTCCACATCCTACGAGCAGTACTTC	CASSLDSTSYEQYF
.	.	TRBV4-3	12	TRBJ2-3	TGCGCCAGCAGCCAAGGGGAGGATACGCAGTATTTT	CASSQGEDTQYF
TRBD2	.	TRBV5-6	16	TRBJ2-7	TGTGCCAGCAGCTTGATTGGGCGGATTGCTAGCGGGGCTCGCGCCTTC	CASSLIGRIASGARAF
.	.	TRBV18	13	TRBJ2-7	TGTGCCAGCTCTCGAAACCCTCGCGGCGAGCAGTACTTC	CASSRNPRGEQYF
TRBD1	.	TRBV28	14	TRBJ1-2	TGTGCCAGCAGTTTATCGGGACAGAACTATGGCTACACCTTC	CASSLSGQNYGYTF
TRBD1	.	TRBV5-4	13	TRBJ1-1	TGTGCCAGCAGCGTACGGGACAGCTTTGAAGCTTTCTTT	CASSVRDSFEAFF
.	few	TRBV5-1	14	TRBJ2-5	TGCGCCAGCAGCTTGGCCCCGGGGGAAGAGACCCAGTACTTC	CASSLAPGEETQYF
TRBD1	.	TRBV9	18	TRBJ2-7	TGTGCCAGCAGCGTTACCGGGACAGGGGGCTTGGTAGACCACGAGCAGTACTTC	CASSVTGTGGLVDHEQYF